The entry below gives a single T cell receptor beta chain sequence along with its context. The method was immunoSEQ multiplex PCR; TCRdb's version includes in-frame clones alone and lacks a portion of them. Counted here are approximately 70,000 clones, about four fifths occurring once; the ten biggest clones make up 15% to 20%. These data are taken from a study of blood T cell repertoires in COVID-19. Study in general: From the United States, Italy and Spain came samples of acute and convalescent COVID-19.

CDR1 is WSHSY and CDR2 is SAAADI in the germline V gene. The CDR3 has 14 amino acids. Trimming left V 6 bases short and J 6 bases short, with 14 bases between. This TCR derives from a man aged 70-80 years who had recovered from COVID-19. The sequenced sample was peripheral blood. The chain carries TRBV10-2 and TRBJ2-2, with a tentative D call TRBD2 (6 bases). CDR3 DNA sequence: TGCGCCAGCAGCGAATCCGGGGGATCCGGGGAGCTGTTTTTT. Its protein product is CASSESGGSGELFF.